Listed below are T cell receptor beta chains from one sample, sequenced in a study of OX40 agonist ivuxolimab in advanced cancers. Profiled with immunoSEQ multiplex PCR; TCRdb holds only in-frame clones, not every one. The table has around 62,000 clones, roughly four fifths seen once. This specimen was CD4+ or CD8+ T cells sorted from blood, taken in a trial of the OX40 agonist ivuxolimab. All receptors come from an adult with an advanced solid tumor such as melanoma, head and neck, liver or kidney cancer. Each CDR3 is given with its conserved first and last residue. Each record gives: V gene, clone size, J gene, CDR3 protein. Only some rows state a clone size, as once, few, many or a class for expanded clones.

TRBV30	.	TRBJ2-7	CACGPGQGPYEQYF
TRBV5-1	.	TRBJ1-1	CASSRELNTEAFF
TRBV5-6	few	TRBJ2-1	CATSHDRVREQFF
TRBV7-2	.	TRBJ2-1	CASSLVGRVGAYNEQFF
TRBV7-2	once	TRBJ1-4	CASSLSGGATNEKLFF
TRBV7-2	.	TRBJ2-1	CASSLHASGTYNEQFF
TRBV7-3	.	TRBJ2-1	CASSPRLAGGPLNEQFF
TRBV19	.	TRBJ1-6	CASTKRDRSSYNSPLHF
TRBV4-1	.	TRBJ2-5	CASSQSAGGLQETQYF
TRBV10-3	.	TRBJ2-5	CAISDSGGAPETQYF
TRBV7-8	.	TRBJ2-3	CASSRRESVADTQYF
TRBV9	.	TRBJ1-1	CASSREAGMNTEAFF
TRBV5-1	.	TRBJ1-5	CASSPLQGPYSNQPQHF
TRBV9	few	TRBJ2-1	CASSVRTRENNNNEQFF
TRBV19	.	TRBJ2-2	CASSIAMTSSGELFF
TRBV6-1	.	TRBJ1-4	CASSEGGGSGTAFF
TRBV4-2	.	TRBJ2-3	CASSQGTSDTQYF
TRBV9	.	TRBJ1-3	CASSRSLGGSGNTIYF
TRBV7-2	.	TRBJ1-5	CASSLVGQPSNQPQHF
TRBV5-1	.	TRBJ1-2	CASSLETGQTNYGYTF
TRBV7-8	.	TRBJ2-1	CASSGDPSPYNEQFF
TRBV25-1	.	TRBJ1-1	CASSVQGGQRAFF
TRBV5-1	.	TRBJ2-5	CASSLAGASGGPPQGAQYF
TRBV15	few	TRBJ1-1	CATSRDQVGGNTEAFF
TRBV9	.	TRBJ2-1	CASSVGSRDRVDEQFF
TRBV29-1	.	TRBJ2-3	CSVGHPAGADTQYF
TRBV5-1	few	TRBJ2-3	CASSSSTSGGADTQYF
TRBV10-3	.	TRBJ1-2	CAISELLTGINYGYTF
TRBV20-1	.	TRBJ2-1	CSAGQGRGQFF
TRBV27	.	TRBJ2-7	CASSFVGRGLHYEQYF
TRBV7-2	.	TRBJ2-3	CASSLSTDTQYF
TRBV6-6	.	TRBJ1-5	CASSFRGEDSNQPQHF
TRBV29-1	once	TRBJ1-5	CSVEGVGGQPQHF
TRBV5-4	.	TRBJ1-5	CASSLGRVNQPQHF
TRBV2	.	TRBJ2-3	CASMARRGDTQYF
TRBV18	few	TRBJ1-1	CASSPLTGVDSEAFF
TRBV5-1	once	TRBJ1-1	CASSLAAGGWTNTEAFF
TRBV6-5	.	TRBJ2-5	CASSYSGLAGGETQYF
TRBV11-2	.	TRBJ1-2	CASSRPGGNYGYTF
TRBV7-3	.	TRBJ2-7	CASSLRSGERYEQYF
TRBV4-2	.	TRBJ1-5	CASSQDLGGGSNQPQHF
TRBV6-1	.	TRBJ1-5	CASSPDRGQPQHF
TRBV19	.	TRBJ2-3	CASRDGPSTDTQYF
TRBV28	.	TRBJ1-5	CASRRQGYSNQPQHF
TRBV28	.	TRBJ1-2	CASSGTGTGVLGGYTF
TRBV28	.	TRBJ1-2	CASSPGRQRLNYGYTF
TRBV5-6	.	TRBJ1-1	CASSPVGTGMNTEAFF
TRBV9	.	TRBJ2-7	CASSPNPTPNYEQYF